One sample yielded the 8 T cell receptor beta chains listed below, sequenced in a study of T cell responses to AZD1222 COVID-19 vaccine. Libraries were prepared by immunoSEQ multiplex PCR; TCRdb keeps only in-frame clonotypes and omits some of them. The repertoire holds around 120,000 clones, roughly 87% seen once, with about 2.5% in the top ten. The source material was peripheral blood, sampled 28 days after the second AZD1222 dose. The receptors come from an adult who received the AZD1222 COVID-19 vaccine.

This chain joins TRBV5-6 and TRBJ1-2; TRBD1 might be the D (6 bases). Germline V gene lookup returns CDR1 SGHDT and CDR2 YYEEEE. The CDR3 has 15 residues. Trimming took off 0 bases at V and 7 bases at J, with 16 bases between the two ends. The CDR3 here is CASSLGPGQESGYTF. The CDR3 DNA sequence: TGTGCCAGCAGCTTGGGTCCGGGACAAGAGAGTGGCTACACCTTC.

A word on this clone: Germline is not matched at one junction end, which may reflect a read error. The chain has TRBV4-2 and TRBJ1-4, with a possible D match to TRBD1 (6 bases). This CDR3 comprises 14 residues. CDR1 is LGHNA and CDR2 is YNFKEQ in the germline V gene. The CDR3 DNA reads as TGTGCCAGCAGACAAGCAGGGGAGTATGAAAAACTGTTTTTT. Its protein is CASRQAGEYEKLFF.

The chain joins TRBV29-1 to TRBJ1-4; D gene ambiguous. Germline V lookup: CDR1 SQVTM, CDR2 ANQGSEA. This CDR3 has 13 amino acids. V was cut by 5 bases and J by 2 bases, with 9 bases left in between. The CDR3 loop is CSVLGWTNEKLFF. The CDR3, as DNA: TGCAGCGTTCTAGGGTGGACTAATGAAAAACTGTTTTTT.

V gene TRBV19 combines with J gene TRBJ1-6; TRBD1 is a possible D gene (5 bases). Germline V lookup: CDR1 LNHDA, CDR2 SQIVND (reference sequence). The ends were cut back, 5 bases at V and 12 bases at J, with 8 bases in the middle. This CDR3 comprises 11 residues. CDR3 region: CASSRGEPLHF. The CDR3, as DNA: TGTGCCAGTAGTCGGGGGGAACCCCTCCACTTT. The full variable domain, with the rest looked up from reference TRBV19 and TRBJ1-6, is DGGITQSPKYLFRKEGQNVTLSCEQNLNHDAMYWYRQDPGQGLRLIYYSQIVNDFQKGDIAEGYSVSREKKESFPLTVTSAQKNPTAFYLCASSRGEPLHFGNGTRLTVT.

The CDR3 bases are TGCGCCAGCTCGGGACTAGCGACAGTGGGGGAGACCCAGTACTTC. The encoded protein is CASSGLATVGETQYF. This chain links TRBV5-1 with TRBJ2-5; 10 positions match TRBD2. This CDR3 is 15 amino acids long. The J segment lost 5 bases and the V segment lost 7 bases, leaving 11 bases of the junction unmatched. CDR1 is SGHRS, CDR2 YFSETQ, per germline.

The chain is built from TRBV3-1 (or the pseudogene TRBV3-2) and TRBJ1-2; D is perhaps TRBD1 (5 bases). The length of the CDR3 is 12 residues. V was pared by 4 bases and J by 7 bases, with 10 bases between. CDR1 is LGHDT, CDR2 YNNKEL, per germline (reference sequence). The CDR3 nucleotides are TGTGCCAGCAGCCCTACGGGGGTTGGCTACACCTTC. This codes for CASSPTGVGYTF.

The chain carries TRBV7-9 and TRBJ2-3; no firm D call. From germline, CDR1 is SEHNR and CDR2 FQNEAQ (reference sequence). This CDR3 comprises 13 residues. The germline V and J ends were trimmed by 4 bases and 4 bases, with 9 bases remaining between them. CDR3 sequence reads: CASSWLEADTQYF. The DNA for the CDR3 is TGTGCCAGCAGCTGGCTAGAGGCAGATACGCAGTATTTT.

The rearrangement links TRBV15 to TRBJ2-7; TRBD1 might be the D (6 bases). Per the germline V gene, CDR1 is LNHNV and CDR2 is YYDKDF (reference sequence). V lost 0 bases and J lost 5, with 11 bases in between. The CDR3 runs to 14 residues. The CDR3 sequence is CATSRDQGRDEQYF. CDR3 DNA sequence: TGTGCCACCAGCAGAGATCAGGGGCGCGACGAGCAGTACTTC.